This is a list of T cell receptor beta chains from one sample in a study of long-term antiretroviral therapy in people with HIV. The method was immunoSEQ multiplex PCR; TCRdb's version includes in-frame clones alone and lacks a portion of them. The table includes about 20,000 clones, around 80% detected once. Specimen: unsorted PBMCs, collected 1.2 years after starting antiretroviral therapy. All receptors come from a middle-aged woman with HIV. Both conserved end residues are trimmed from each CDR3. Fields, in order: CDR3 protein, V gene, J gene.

CDR3: SVVGGSRGGYT
V: TRBV29-1
J: TRBJ1-2

CDR3: ASSLSGANGYT
V: TRBV28
J: TRBJ1-2

CDR3: ASSFGQGTYEQY
V: TRBV5-4
J: TRBJ2-7

CDR3: ASSYRQAGEKLF
V: TRBV6-6
J: TRBJ1-4

CDR3: ASSPTSSTGELF
V: TRBV18
J: TRBJ2-2

CDR3: ASSLAGQGWETQY
V: TRBV7-9
J: TRBJ2-5

CDR3: ASSPLESGRRGEQY
V: TRBV28
J: TRBJ2-7

CDR3: ASSLAGGPYEQF
V: TRBV7-9
J: TRBJ2-1

CDR3: SVEGLEYTQY
V: TRBV29-1
J: TRBJ2-3

CDR3: ASSSTRSRVGQPQH
V: TRBV27
J: TRBJ1-5

CDR3: ASRRDSGEQF
V: TRBV5-4
J: TRBJ2-1

CDR3: ATKRPGADTQY
V: TRBV15
J: TRBJ2-3

CDR3: ASSDTPGETQY
V: TRBV9
J: TRBJ2-5

CDR3: ASSLTGTSGAYNEQF
V: TRBV7-3
J: TRBJ2-1

CDR3: AISGPGGGGQNEQF
V: TRBV10-3
J: TRBJ2-1

CDR3: ASSLMVNTEAF
V: TRBV28
J: TRBJ1-1

CDR3: ASSSRDRDYEQY
V: TRBV7-9
J: TRBJ2-7

CDR3: ASSSGLAGVSDTQY
V: TRBV27
J: TRBJ2-3

CDR3: ASSAGGYEQY
V: TRBV6-1
J: TRBJ2-7

CDR3: ASSLSGASEKLF
V: TRBV27
J: TRBJ1-4

CDR3: ASSRRGRVENIQY
V: TRBV5-6
J: TRBJ2-4

CDR3: ASSFYHRDRKETQY
V: TRBV11-2
J: TRBJ2-5

CDR3: ASGLTVGNSNQPQH
V: TRBV12-5
J: TRBJ1-5

CDR3: ASSHRDFTPDTQY
V: TRBV7-9
J: TRBJ2-3

CDR3: ASSKTSGSSYEQY
V: TRBV5-4
J: TRBJ2-7

CDR3: SAQGVGEQY
V: TRBV20-1
J: TRBJ2-7

CDR3: ASSYSGPGSGNTIY
V: TRBV6-5
J: TRBJ1-3

CDR3: ASHQGTGNTIY
V: TRBV19
J: TRBJ1-3

CDR3: ASSSRTTGNTIY
V: TRBV7-9
J: TRBJ1-3

CDR3: AITPYAF
V: TRBV2
J: TRBJ1-1

CDR3: ASSLGTGGRETQY
V: TRBV5-8
J: TRBJ2-5

CDR3: ASSQPQGYGYT
V: TRBV19
J: TRBJ1-2

CDR3: ASSLTSSGRHGELF
V: TRBV28
J: TRBJ2-2

CDR3: ASSLIGGETQY
V: TRBV7-9
J: TRBJ2-5

CDR3: ASSVGTVSNTGELF
V: TRBV9
J: TRBJ2-2

CDR3: ASSFGSDNQPQH
V: TRBV6-6
J: TRBJ1-5

CDR3: ASSLVPGQGSRSEAF
V: TRBV18
J: TRBJ1-1

CDR3: ASSDRVVGYT
V: TRBV19
J: TRBJ1-2

CDR3: ASSLEVGGTYNEQF
V: TRBV11-2
J: TRBJ2-1

CDR3: ASSQGVRGQGKLF
V: TRBV4-1
J: TRBJ1-4

CDR3: SVEGPGQGGLKSGNTIY
V: TRBV29-1
J: TRBJ1-3

CDR3: ASSPRTGVFGEGYT
V: TRBV19
J: TRBJ1-2

CDR3: ASSFVAGGGETQY
V: TRBV7-2
J: TRBJ2-5

CDR3: ASSLIETDTQY
V: TRBV28
J: TRBJ2-3

CDR3: ASSYSTVEQY
V: TRBV6-6
J: TRBJ2-7

CDR3: ASSWPGEQY
V: TRBV28
J: TRBJ2-7

CDR3: ASGSGAAGTGESETQY
V: TRBV12-5
J: TRBJ2-5

CDR3: ASSAGTGLTDTQY
V: TRBV5-1
J: TRBJ2-3

CDR3: ASSYRASSTDTQY
V: TRBV6-5
J: TRBJ2-3

CDR3: ASNKRGVGEQF
V: TRBV28
J: TRBJ2-1

CDR3: ASRFTGTGLIGELF
V: TRBV7-2
J: TRBJ2-2

CDR3: ASSYSGQSASGANVLT
V: TRBV7-9
J: TRBJ2-6

CDR3: ASSQGYLEDQETQY
V: TRBV4-3
J: TRBJ2-5

CDR3: ASSDIIGLALSYEQY
V: TRBV2
J: TRBJ2-7

CDR3: ASSSASGREWRQY
V: TRBV27
J: TRBJ2-7

CDR3: ASSQPRTGGEQF
V: TRBV4-2
J: TRBJ2-1

CDR3: ASSLTSGANNEQF
V: TRBV7-9
J: TRBJ2-1

CDR3: ASSLGGLWNEQF
V: TRBV7-9
J: TRBJ2-1

CDR3: ASSLAGATNEKLF
V: TRBV5-1
J: TRBJ1-4